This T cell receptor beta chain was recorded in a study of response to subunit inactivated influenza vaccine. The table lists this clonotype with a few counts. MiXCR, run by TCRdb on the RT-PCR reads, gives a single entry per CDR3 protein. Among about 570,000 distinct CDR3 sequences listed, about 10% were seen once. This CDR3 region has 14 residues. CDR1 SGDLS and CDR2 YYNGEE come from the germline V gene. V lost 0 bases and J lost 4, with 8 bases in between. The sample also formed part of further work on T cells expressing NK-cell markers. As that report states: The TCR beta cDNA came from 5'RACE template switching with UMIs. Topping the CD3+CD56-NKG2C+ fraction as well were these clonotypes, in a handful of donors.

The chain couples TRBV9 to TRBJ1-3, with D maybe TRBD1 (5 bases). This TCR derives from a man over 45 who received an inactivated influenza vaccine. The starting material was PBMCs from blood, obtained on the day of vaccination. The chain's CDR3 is CASSVGDDGNTIYF. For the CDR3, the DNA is TGTGCCAGCAGCGTAGGGGACGACGGAAACACCATATATTTT.